This entry describes one T cell receptor (beta chain). CDR3 length: 22 amino acids. Trimming took 4 bases from V and 4 from J; bases not matched to a gene: 30. Germline assignment: CDR1 ENHRY and CDR2 SYGVKD. These data belong to a study of blood T cell repertoires in COVID-19. In the original processing: How many nucleated cells were present was estimated from reference gene primer amplification. Profiling relied on immunoSEQ multiplex PCR, and the TCRdb table lists in-frame clones only, not all of them. From that table come the V and J calls and clone size; the DNA was used to work out D and trimming. The profile covers 200,000 to 250,000 clones, with about nine tenths appearing a single time and roughly 2.5% taken by the ten largest.

The V gene is TRBV10-3, the J gene TRBJ1-2; TRBD1 matches 7 bases. The clonotype comes from an older woman with acute or convalescent COVID-19. The sample consisted of peripheral blood. The CDR3 is CAISAFHPFGQVYIRPSYGYTF. The CDR3 DNA follows: TGTGCCATCAGTGCCTTCCACCCCTTCGGACAGGTATACATCAGGCCCTCCTATGGCTACACCTTC.